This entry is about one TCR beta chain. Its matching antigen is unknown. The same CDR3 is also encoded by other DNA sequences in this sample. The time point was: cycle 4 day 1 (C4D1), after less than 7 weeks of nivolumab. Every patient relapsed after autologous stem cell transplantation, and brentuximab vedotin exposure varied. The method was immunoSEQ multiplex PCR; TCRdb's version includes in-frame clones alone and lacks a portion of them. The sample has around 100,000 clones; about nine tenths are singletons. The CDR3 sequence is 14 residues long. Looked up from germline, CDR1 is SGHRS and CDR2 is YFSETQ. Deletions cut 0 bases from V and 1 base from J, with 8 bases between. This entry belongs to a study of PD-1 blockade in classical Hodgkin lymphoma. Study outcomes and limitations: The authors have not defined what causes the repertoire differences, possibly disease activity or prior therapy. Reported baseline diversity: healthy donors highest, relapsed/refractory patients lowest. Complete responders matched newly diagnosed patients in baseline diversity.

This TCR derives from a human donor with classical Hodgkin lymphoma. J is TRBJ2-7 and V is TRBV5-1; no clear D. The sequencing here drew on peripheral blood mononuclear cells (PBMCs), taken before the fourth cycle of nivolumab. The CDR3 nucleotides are TGCGCCAGCAGCTTGGCAGGAGATTCCTACGAGCAGTACTTC. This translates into CASSLAGDSYEQYF.